The 27 T cell receptor beta chains listed next were all sequenced from one sample in a study of T cell responses to AZD1222 COVID-19 vaccine. The method was immunoSEQ multiplex PCR; TCRdb's version includes in-frame clones alone and lacks a portion of them. Of 150,000 or so clones in the sample, 86% were seen once. The specimen was peripheral blood, collected on day 0 of MenACWY control vaccination. These receptors all come from an adult in good health.

V usage is TRBV7-3 and J usage is TRBJ2-3; D uncertain. The germline CDR1 and CDR2 sequences are SGHTA and FQGTGA. Trimming left V 0 bases short and J 4 bases short, with 5 bases between. The CDR3 covers 13 residues. The CDR3 region has the DNA TGTGCCAGCAGCTTAACTAGCCCAGATACGCAGTATTTT. This gives the protein CASSLTSPDTQYF.

This chain uses TRBV2 with TRBJ2-7, with D perhaps TRBD1 (5 bases). Looked up from germline, CDR1 is SNHLY and CDR2 is FYNNEI. CDR3 size: 13 residues. V dropped 4 bases and J dropped 6 bases, with 13 bases sitting between them. The CDR3 reads CASSGQTRGEQYF. Here the CDR3 DNA reads TGTGCCAGCAGTGGACAGACAAGGGGCGAGCAGTACTTC.

V gene TRBV7-2 combines with J gene TRBJ2-7, with 12 bases identical to TRBD2. V gave up 7 bases and J gave up 6 bases; unmatched junction bases: 7. Germline V gene lookup returns CDR1 SGHTA and CDR2 FQGNSA. The CDR3 runs 14 residues. This CDR3 is CASTLTSGSFEQYF. The CDR3 region has the DNA TGTGCCAGCACCCTGACTAGCGGGAGTTTCGAGCAGTACTTC.

This clone was seen just once. This chain connects TRBV7-3 to TRBJ1-2, with no clear D. Trimming pared 4 bases from V and 4 bases from J, leaving 16 bases between. From germline, CDR1 is SGHTA and CDR2 FQGTGA. The CDR3 runs to 15 residues. CDR3 coding DNA: TGTGCCAGCAGCTCAAACCTAGACACAGTCTATGGCTACACCTTC. This gives the protein CASSSNLDTVYGYTF.

This clone is a singleton in its sample. The rearrangement joins TRBV4-2 to TRBJ2-7, with TRBD2 matching over 9 bases. V lost 2 bases to trimming and J lost 3 bases; unmatched junction nucleotides: 5. The germline V gene has CDR1 LGHNA and CDR2 YNFKEQ. This CDR3 contains 15 residues. CDR3 DNA sequence: TGTGCCAGCAGCCAATTAGCGGGAGAGGTCTACGAGCAGTACTTC. It specifies CASSQLAGEVYEQYF.

This clone was recorded once. The chain recombines TRBV10-1 with TRBJ2-7; D perhaps matches TRBD2 (6 bases). Germline assignment: CDR1 WNHNN and CDR2 SYGVQD (reference sequence). Trimming stripped 4 bases from V and 5 bases from J, with 30 bases between. The CDR3 spans 19 residues. CDR3 amino acids: CASSGGRFKRRGLSDEQYV. CDR3 DNA sequence: TGCGCCAGCAGTGGGGGGAGGTTTAAAAGGAGAGGTCTGTCGGACGAGCAGTACGTC.

This clone was seen just once. J is TRBJ1-1 and V is TRBV6-1; D remains unclear. This CDR3 has 17 amino acids. Germline CDR1 reads MNHNS; CDR2 reads SASEGT. Trimming stripped 1 base from V and 7 bases from J, with 22 bases between. Here the CDR3 DNA reads TGTGCCAGCAGTGAAGGGCTTGGGTGGGCCGTTGGGGATGAAGCTTTCTTT. It translates to CASSEGLGWAVGDEAFF.

The CDR3 bases are TGTGCCTCTTTCCTAGCGGGAGGGCCGCGTGAGCAGTTCTTC. Its protein product is CASFLAGGPREQFF. V and J are TRBV6-5 and TRBJ2-1, with 12 bases lining up with TRBD2. The CDR3 runs to 14 residues. The trim removed 11 bases at V and 9 bases at J, leaving 11 bases unmatched. Germline values: CDR1 MNHEY, CDR2 SVGAGI.

The chain recombines TRBV2 with TRBJ2-3; 9 bases fit TRBD2. In germline, CDR1 is SNHLY, CDR2 FYNNEI. The V segment lost 4 bases and the J segment 8 bases; nucleotides outside the gene matches: 7. The CDR3 totals 14 residues. CDR3 protein: CASSGSGSPLTQYF. The CDR3 DNA sequence: TGTGCCAGCAGTGGTAGCGGGAGCCCTCTTACGCAGTATTTT.

This clone was found a few times. V gene TRBV6-5 combines with J gene TRBJ1-6; TRBD1 matches at 7 bases. The CDR3 loop spans 16 amino acids. The V and J ends lost 4 bases and 7 bases, in that order; junction bases with no gene match: 10. Germline-derived CDR1 and CDR2 are MNHEY and SVGAGI. The CDR3 nucleotides are TGTGCCAGCAGTTCCCGACAGGGAGTGGGGAATTCACCCCTCCACTTT. This encodes CASSSRQGVGNSPLHF.

The chain combines TRBV10-3 with TRBJ1-1; 8 nucleotides line up with TRBD1. The CDR3 extends over 13 amino acids. V shed 10 bases and J 1 base; nucleotides not matched to a gene: 5. The germline CDR1 and CDR2 sequences are ENHRY and SYGVKD. The CDR3 is CATRGTGNTEAFF. CDR3 nucleotides: TGTGCCACCCGTGGGACAGGGAACACTGAAGCTTTCTTT.

This clone appeared a few times. The chain combines TRBV7-9 with TRBJ1-6, with D tentatively TRBD1 (5 bases). The length of the CDR3 is 15 residues. Trimming took 5 bases from V and 9 from J, leaving 17 bases between them. Germline CDR1 is SEHNR and CDR2 is FQNEAQ (reference sequence). Written as DNA, the CDR3 is TGTGCCAGCAGCCCCCCTGGGGGGGTAGGTTCACCCCTCCACTTT. Encoded protein: CASSPPGGVGSPLHF.

This chain uses TRBV29-1 with TRBJ2-2; 12 bases are a match to TRBD1. The V gene end was trimmed by 7 bases and the J gene end by 4 bases; junction bases not matched to a gene: 7. The CDR3 contains 15 residues. From germline, CDR1 is SQVTM and CDR2 ANQGSEA. CDR3 loop: CSATGTGGVTGELFF. CDR3 nucleotide sequence: TGCAGCGCTACCGGGACAGGGGGCGTCACCGGGGAGCTGTTTTTT.

The chain recombines TRBV6-5 with TRBJ1-2; D is ambiguous. The V gene's germline CDR1 is MNHEY and CDR2 SVGAGI. The CDR3 runs to 14 residues. The V end lost 0 bases, the J end lost 5 bases, and 10 bases lay between the germline ends. CDR3 sequence reads: CASSYSRTTYGYTF. In DNA, the CDR3 is TGTGCCAGCAGTTACTCGCGAACTACGTATGGCTACACCTTC.

V and J are TRBV9 and TRBJ1-2; TRBD1 matches at 9 bases. This CDR3 has 15 residues. Germline V gene data show CDR1 as SGDLS and CDR2 as YYNGEE. The J segment lost 6 bases and the V segment lost 4 bases, leaving 10 bases of the junction unmatched. CDR3 amino acids: CASSTNRGRRDGYTF. The CDR3 DNA is TGTGCCAGCAGCACAAACAGGGGGCGAAGGGATGGCTACACCTTC.

V gene TRBV9 combines with J gene TRBJ1-1; perhaps TRBD1 as D (5 bases). From germline, CDR1 is SGDLS and CDR2 YYNGEE. The V end lost 0 bases, the J end lost 0 bases, and 15 bases lay between the germline ends. The CDR3 runs to 17 residues. DNA for the CDR3: TGTGCCAGCAGCGTAGGAGGTGCTGCAGGGATGAACACTGAAGCTTTCTTT. Encoded protein: CASSVGGAAGMNTEAFF.

The J gene is TRBJ2-5, the V gene TRBV15, with 9 bases lining up with TRBD2. The CDR3 runs 13 residues. Germline V gives CDR1 LNHNV, CDR2 YYDKDF (reference sequence). The junction had 2 bases not matched to a gene; V was cut back by 4 bases and J by 5 bases. The CDR3 DNA is TGTGCCACCAGCATAGGACTAGCGGAGACCCAGTACTTC. Protein sequence: CATSIGLAETQYF.

This clone was counted between two and nine times. V is TRBV10-2 and J is TRBJ2-2, with D tentatively TRBD1 (5 bases). The CDR3 covers 15 residues. Germline V gene data show CDR1 as WSHSY and CDR2 as SAAADI. With 4 bases removed from V and 4 bases from J, the gap between germline ends came to 13 bases. CDR3 region: CASSVARVGTGELFF. The CDR3 DNA sequence: TGCGCCAGCAGTGTAGCCAGGGTGGGCACCGGGGAGCTGTTTTTT.

V and J are TRBV6-6 and TRBJ1-2, with 8 bases that match TRBD1. The CDR3 totals 16 residues. In germline, CDR1 is MNHNY, CDR2 SVGAGI (reference sequence). Trimming removed 5 bases from V and 8 bases from J; junction bases left unmatched: 16. The DNA for the CDR3 is TGTGCCAGCAGTCGGCCTCAGGGGGCGGATGCCGGGGGCTACACCTTC. Its protein is CASSRPQGADAGGYTF.

The gene calls are TRBV11-2 and TRBJ1-1; D gene uncertain. CDR3 length: 11 residues. Germline assignment: CDR1 SGHAT and CDR2 FQNNGV. V was pared by 2 bases and J by 7 bases, with 5 bases between. DNA for the CDR3: TGTGCCAGCAGCTTACAGTTTGAAGCTTTCTTT. It is translated as CASSLQFEAFF.

The chain carries TRBV29-1 and TRBJ1-4; D remains ambiguous. The CDR3 spans 13 residues. Per the germline V gene, CDR1 is SQVTM and CDR2 is ANQGSEA. The germline V and J ends were trimmed by 4 bases and 5 bases, with 11 bases remaining between them. The CDR3 bases are TGCAGCGTTGGGTCCCAGTTCAATGAAAAACTGTTTTTT. As protein: CSVGSQFNEKLFF.

J is TRBJ1-1 and V is TRBV5-1, with TRBD1 as a possible D gene (6 bases). This CDR3 spans 15 amino acids. Germline loops: CDR1 SGHRS, CDR2 YFSETQ. The ends were cut back, 4 bases at V and 4 bases at J, with 17 bases in the middle. CDR3 sequence: CASSDPRQGRTEAFF. The CDR3 bases are TGCGCCAGCAGCGACCCCAGGCAGGGGCGCACTGAAGCTTTCTTT.

The chain couples TRBV2 to TRBJ1-5; D is undetermined. This CDR3 spans 16 amino acids. V lost 5 bases and J lost 4, with 18 bases in between. Germline V CDR1 and CDR2: SNHLY, FYNNEI. CDR3 in DNA: TGTGCCAGCAGTTCCCCTCCAGGACGAATAAATCAGCCCCAGCATTTT. Translation: CASSSPPGRINQPQHF. The full variable domain, completed using reference TRBV2 and TRBJ1-5, is EPEVTQTPSHQVTQMGQEVILRCVPISNHLYFYWYRQILGQKVEFLVSFYNNEISEKSEIFDDQFSVERPDGSNFTLKIRSTKLEDSAMYFCASSSPPGRINQPQHFGDGTRLSIL.

The gene calls are TRBV27 and TRBJ1-5; tentative D call: TRBD1 (5 bases). The germline V gene has CDR1 MNHEY and CDR2 SMNVEV (reference sequence). The CDR3 is 15 residues long. The V end lost 1 base, the J end lost 2 bases, and 9 bases lay between the germline ends. The CDR3 nucleotides are TGTGCCAGCAGTTTATTGGGGGGTGGCAATCAGCCCCAGCATTTT. Translating it yields CASSLLGGGNQPQHF.

The CDR3 region has the DNA TGTGCCAGCAGTTCGGCGGACAGCTATGGCTACACCTTC. It translates to CASSSADSYGYTF. The chain links TRBV28 to TRBJ1-2; tentatively, D is TRBD1 (6 bases). With 4 bases removed from V and 4 bases from J, the gap between germline ends came to 10 bases. The V gene's germline CDR1 is MDHEN and CDR2 SYDVKM. This CDR3 has 13 amino acids.

This rearrangement joins TRBV7-6 to TRBJ1-4, with D hard to call. The CDR3 contains 17 residues. V was pared by 2 bases and J by 4 bases, with 17 bases between. Germline V gene lookup returns CDR1 SGHVS and CDR2 FNYEAQ. The DNA of the CDR3 is TGTGCCAGCAGCTTACGACCCAACACGGGCGGTAATGAAAAACTGTTTTTT. It codes for CASSLRPNTGGNEKLFF.

The chain carries TRBV5-1 and TRBJ1-6, with D unclear. V lost 0 bases, J lost 10 bases, and 14 bases lay in between. The CDR3 length is 15 residues. Germline V gene data show CDR1 as SGHRS and CDR2 as YFSETQ. The CDR3 DNA is TGCGCCAGCAGCTTGGTAGGGCCCCCGGTATCACCCCTCCACTTT. The encoded protein is CASSLVGPPVSPLHF.